This TCR beta chain came from a study of CD8 T cells in Susac syndrome. This CDR3 is built from 16 residues. V lost 2 bases to trimming and J lost 8 bases, with 19 bases between them. The V gene's germline CDR1 is LNHNV and CDR2 YYDKDF (reference sequence). With random hexamers, reverse transcription was performed on about 0.5 to 1 ug of RNA. The TCR beta CDR3 was amplified by immunoSEQ multiplex PCR across 54 Vbeta, 13 Jbeta. TCRdb processed the immunoSEQ multiplex PCR reads anew with MiXCR; each CDR3 protein has one entry. The data contain a few hundred thousand distinct CDR3 sequences, 75% to 90% of them seen just once; the ten biggest clones take up around 0.18%.

Sequencing used CD8+ T cells from PBMCs. This sequence joins TRBV15 and TRBJ2-4; D remains unclear. This receptor was identified in a human donor with multiple sclerosis. The CDR3 DNA follows: TGTGCCACCAGCAGACCCAAGGGATCAAGAGAGGACATTCAGTACTTC. It yields the protein CATSRPKGSREDIQYF.